This T cell receptor beta chain was identified in a study of blood T cell repertoires in COVID-19. Overall study context: Spain, Italy and the United States supplied samples that represented acute and convalescent COVID-19.

Sequenced by immunoSEQ multiplex PCR; TCRdb stores in-frame clones only, minus some. The sample lists roughly 300,000 clones; nearly 90% were seen once. V shed 2 bases and J 13 bases; nucleotides not matched to a gene: 13. The V gene's germline CDR1 is LGHNA and CDR2 YSLEER. The CDR3 runs to 15 residues. Everyone who took part was 18 to 89 years old, and they came from 20 to 25 US areas. Participant-reported clinical history was the basis for cohort assignment. Two negative PCRs, clearance, or symptom resolution were required of recovered Cohort 3 donors. The J gene is TRBJ2-1, the V gene TRBV4-3; 8 positions match TRBD2. The sequenced sample consisted of PBMCs or T cells enriched from blood (not recorded which). The clonotype was recovered from a woman in her 30s who had recovered from COVID-19. The CDR3 loop is CASSQQQSGLAHQFF. The CDR3 coding sequence is TGCGCCAGCAGCCAACAACAGTCCGGACTAGCCCATCAGTTCTTC.